This entry features one T cell receptor beta chain sequence. What it binds is unknown. This record comes from a study of T cells in Graves' hyperthyroidism and ophthalmopathy. Study results and limitations: From stable hyperthyroidism, ophthalmopathy was separated by a 13 V-J model.

Recently diagnosed hyperthyroidism of less than 2 months' duration affected patients aged 18 to 65. Patients showing uncontrolled infection, other autoimmune disease, pregnancy or lactation were ineligible. What was amplified from RNA transcripts were TCR beta CDR3 regions. When the TCR CDR3 underwent first-round RT-PCR, the HTBI primer set was used. TCRdb re-derived calls from the multiplex PCR reads in MiXCR, one entry per CDR3 protein. The sample contains a few hundred thousand distinct CDR3 sequences, less than 20% of which appear only once. CDR1 and CDR2 (germline): SGHRS, YFSETQ. The CDR3 has 14 amino acids. Trimming pared 5 bases from V and 5 bases from J, leaving 14 bases between.

This TCR derives from a woman in her forties or fifties with Graves' hyperthyroidism. V is TRBV5-1 and J is TRBJ2-1, with D possibly called TRBD1 or TRBD2 (5 bases each). The sample comprised blood. The CDR3 sequence is CASSGTAQDNEQFF. As DNA, the CDR3 is TGCGCCAGCAGTGGGACGGCTCAAGACAATGAGCAGTTCTTC.